This TCR beta chain was profiled in a study of molecular identifiers for immune sequencing clone quantification. The CDR3 has 15 residues. Germline V gene data show CDR1 as MDHEN and CDR2 as SYDVKM. Trimming at V came to 4 bases and at J to 4 bases, leaving 6 bases not matched to a gene. In TCRdb, the PCR reads were re-called with MiXCR into one record per CDR3 protein. The table records around 300,000 distinct CDR3 sequences, roughly a quarter of them present only once. This clonotype was counted between two and nine times. The chain is built from TRBV28 and TRBJ2-2, with 7 bases identical to TRBD1. The sample taken for sequencing was naive CD8+ T cells from blood, with Jurkat cell RNA spiked in. Subset meaning: FACS-sorted CD8+CD4-CCR7+CD45RA+ naive T cells. The source of this sequence is a human donor in good health. Some libraries in this study had Jurkat cell RNA spiked in. DNA for the CDR3: TGTGCCAGCAGTTCGACAGGGTCCAGCACCGGGGAGCTGTTTTTT. This translates into CASSSTGSSTGELFF. Combining the CDR3 with reference TRBV28 and TRBJ2-2 gives the whole variable domain DVKVTQSSRYLVKRTGEKVFLECVQDMDHENMFWYRQDPGLGLRLIYFSYDVKMKEKGDIPEGYSVSREKKERFSLILESASTNQTSMYLCASSSTGSSTGELFFGEGSRLTVL.